A single sample is the source of the 20 T cell receptor beta chains below, sequenced in a study of T cell responses to AZD1222 COVID-19 vaccine. Method: immunoSEQ multiplex PCR; TCRdb's copy keeps in-frame clones and lacks some. The sample includes about 130,000 clones, about 80% of them seen just once. Specimen: peripheral blood, collected on day 0 of AZD1222 vaccination. The receptor set was obtained from an adult in good health.

V usage is TRBV4-2 and J usage is TRBJ1-6, with a tentative D call TRBD1 (5 bases). There are 20 residues in the CDR3. From germline, CDR1 is LGHNA and CDR2 YNFKEQ. Trimming shortened V by 0 bases and J by 0 bases, and 18 bases separated the two germline ends. This CDR3 reads CASSQDLGREWGSYNSPLHF. In nucleotides, the CDR3 is TGTGCCAGCAGCCAAGATCTTGGCAGGGAGTGGGGCTCCTATAATTCACCCCTCCACTTT.

The rearrangement links TRBV18 to TRBJ1-1; unclear D gene. Germline assignment: CDR1 KGHSH and CDR2 LQKENI. The CDR3 consists of 16 residues. V dropped 3 bases and J dropped 1 base, with 15 bases sitting between them. Here the CDR3 DNA reads TGTGCCAGCTCACCTATCGAACAACAGCGGAACACTGAAGCTTTCTTT. Translating gives CASSPIEQQRNTEAFF.

This chain links TRBV7-9 with TRBJ1-1; TRBD1 matches 7 bases. The CDR3 totals 14 residues. Germline CDR1 is SEHNR and CDR2 is FQNEAQ (reference sequence). V lost 2 bases, J lost 3 bases, and 3 bases stayed unmatched. In DNA form, the CDR3 reads TGTGCCAGCAGCTTACGGGACAGCGACACTGAAGCTTTCTTT. This codes for CASSLRDSDTEAFF.

The chain uses TRBV19 and TRBJ2-2, with D perhaps TRBD1 or TRBD2 (5 bases each). This CDR3 region has 18 residues. Germline lookup yields CDR1 LNHDA and CDR2 SQIVND (reference sequence). V was clipped by 3 bases and J by 0 bases, with 17 bases between them. CDR3 loop: CASSMASLGTANTGELFF. The CDR3 nucleotides read TGTGCCAGTAGTATGGCGTCACTGGGGACGGCGAACACCGGGGAGCTGTTTTTT.

This chain links TRBV5-1 with TRBJ1-5, with a tentative D call TRBD1 (5 bases). Trimming removed 0 bases from V and 5 bases from J, with 12 bases in between. This CDR3 spans 15 amino acids. Germline CDR1 is SGHRS and CDR2 is YFSETQ. The CDR3 sequence is CASSLVGGPDQPQHF. CDR3 sequence (DNA): TGCGCCAGCAGCTTGGTTGGGGGACCGGATCAGCCCCAGCATTTT.

The CDR3: CASSLVGGLTNEKLFF. The CDR3 nucleotides read TGTGCCAGCAGCTTAGTCGGGGGGCTGACTAATGAAAAACTGTTTTTT. This sequence joins TRBV7-6 and TRBJ1-4, with D possibly TRBD1 on 6 matching bases. CDR3 length: 16 amino acids. Germline CDR1 and CDR2: SGHVS and FNYEAQ. The germline V and J ends were trimmed by 1 base and 2 bases, with 11 bases remaining between them. Looking up the rest from reference TRBV7-6 and TRBJ1-4 gives the full variable domain: GAGVSQSPRYKVTKRGQDVALRCDPISGHVSLYWYRQALGQGPEFLTYFNYEAQQDKSGLPNDRFSAERPEGSISTLTIQRTEQRDSAMYRCASSLVGGLTNEKLFFGSGTQLSVL.

This chain uses TRBV3-1 (or the pseudogene TRBV3-2) with TRBJ1-4, with a tentative D call TRBD1 (6 bases). Germline assignment: CDR1 LGHDT and CDR2 YNNKEL (reference sequence). The CDR3 sequence is 13 residues long. V was shortened by 5 bases and J by 8 bases, with 12 bases between the two germline ends. The CDR3 nucleotides are TGTGCCAGCAGCTTACAGGGTGGAGAAAAACTGTTTTTT. Protein sequence: CASSLQGGEKLFF.

The J gene is TRBJ1-2, the V gene TRBV30; D remains ambiguous. With 3 bases removed from V and 5 bases from J, the gap between germline ends came to 10 bases. The CDR3 is 12 amino acids. The germline gives CDR1 GTSNPN, CDR2 SVGIG (reference sequence). CDR3 DNA sequence: TGTGCCTGGAGCGGTGACACTTATGGCTACACCTTC. Encoded protein: CAWSGDTYGYTF.

The chain employs TRBV9 and TRBJ1-2; no clear D. The CDR3 extends over 15 amino acids. Per the germline V gene, CDR1 is SGDLS and CDR2 is YYNGEE. Trimming stripped 0 bases from V and 4 bases from J, with 13 bases between. This chain's CDR3 is CASSVVDRAGYGYTF. The CDR3 coding sequence is TGTGCCAGCAGCGTAGTAGATAGGGCAGGCTATGGCTACACCTTC.

This sequence joins TRBV27 and TRBJ2-3, with 15 positions matching TRBD2. V gave up 0 bases and J gave up 5 bases; unmatched junction bases: 6. Germline V gives CDR1 MNHEY, CDR2 SMNVEV (reference sequence). CDR3 size: 18 residues. The CDR3 sequence is CASSLSVGLAGGLDTQYF. The CDR3 nucleotides are TGTGCCAGCAGTTTATCGGTGGGACTAGCGGGGGGCCTAGATACGCAGTATTTT.

The rearrangement joins TRBV14 to TRBJ1-2; D uncertain. The germline V gene encodes CDR1 SGHDN and CDR2 FVKESK. Trimming cost V 5 bases and J 4 bases, with 8 bases left between them. CDR3 length: 12 residues. CDR3 residues: CASSSSFYGYTF. The CDR3 DNA is TGTGCCAGCAGCTCCTCCTTCTATGGCTACACCTTC.

The chain links TRBV29-1 to TRBJ2-1; 10 bases align to TRBD1. V lost 6 bases to trimming and J lost 1 base; unmatched junction nucleotides: 6. Germline CDR1 reads SQVTM; CDR2 reads ANQGSEA. This CDR3 contains 15 residues. CDR3 protein: CSVPLDRGSYNEQFF. The CDR3 region has the DNA TGCAGCGTCCCCTTGGACAGGGGGTCCTACAATGAGCAGTTCTTC.

V and J are TRBV6-5 and TRBJ1-1; D unclear. CDR3 length: 13 residues. Germline CDR1 is MNHEY and CDR2 is SVGAGI. Trimming left V 4 bases short and J 3 bases short, with 9 bases between. This CDR3 is CASSWEAYTEAFF. DNA of the CDR3: TGTGCCAGCAGTTGGGAGGCCTACACTGAAGCTTTCTTT.

This clone occurred a few times. The chain has TRBV5-4 and TRBJ1-5; no clear D. Per germline, CDR1 SGHNT and CDR2 YYREEE (reference sequence). The CDR3 totals 15 residues. Trimming removed 5 bases at V and 2 bases at J, with 14 bases between. The CDR3 nucleotides read TGTGCCAGCAGTGCCTGGGGTTCGGGCAATCAGCCCCAGCATTTT. Its protein is CASSAWGSGNQPQHF.

The chain joins TRBV7-3 to TRBJ1-4; 9 nucleotides match TRBD1. The germline gives CDR1 SGHTA, CDR2 FQGTGA. V lost 5 bases, J lost 14 bases, and 9 bases stayed unmatched. The CDR3 has 13 amino acids. The CDR3 sequence is CASSTGPGQGLFF. CDR3 sequence (DNA): TGTGCCAGCAGCACAGGACCGGGACAGGGTCTGTTTTTT.

The chain is built from TRBV5-1 and TRBJ2-7; D not resolved. The CDR3 length is 15 residues. In germline, CDR1 is SGHRS, CDR2 YFSETQ. Trimming stripped 4 bases from V and 1 base from J, with 15 bases between. The CDR3 region is CASSATARTSYEQYF. The CDR3 nucleotides are TGCGCCAGCAGCGCCACGGCGCGTACATCCTACGAGCAGTACTTC.

This clone is labeled medium-sized. The chain employs TRBV5-1 and TRBJ1-1; D possibly corresponds to TRBD1 (5 bases). From germline, CDR1 is SGHRS and CDR2 YFSETQ. The CDR3 totals 15 residues. The ends were cut back, 1 base at V and 1 base at J, with 11 bases in the middle. CDR3 sequence reads: CASSLKGPGNTEAFF. The CDR3 coding sequence is TGCGCCAGCAGCTTGAAGGGACCGGGGAACACTGAAGCTTTCTTT. The whole variable domain, filled in from reference TRBV5-1 and TRBJ1-1, reads KAGVTQTPRYLIKTRGQQVTLSCSPISGHRSVSWYQQTPGQGLQFLFEYFSETQRNKGNFPGRFSGRQFSNSRSEMNVSTLELGDSALYLCASSLKGPGNTEAFFGQGTRLTVV.

The chain uses TRBV7-9 and TRBJ1-1; tentatively, D is TRBD1 (6 bases). This CDR3 is built from 12 residues. The V and J ends lost 6 bases and 8 bases respectively, with 13 bases between them. Germline lookup yields CDR1 SEHNR and CDR2 FQNEAQ (reference sequence). The CDR3, as DNA: TGTGCCAGCAGTCAAGGTAGGGGGGAAGCTTTCTTT. Protein product: CASSQGRGEAFF.

There are a few counts of this clone. The gene calls are TRBV5-4 and TRBJ1-2; TRBD1 agrees at 7 bases. J lost 10 bases, V lost 6 bases, and 12 bases had no gene match. This CDR3 comprises 13 residues. Germline-derived CDR1 and CDR2 are SGHNT and YYREEE (reference sequence). CDR3: CASTQGQVDDYTF. The CDR3 coding sequence is TGTGCCAGCACCCAAGGACAGGTGGATGACTACACCTTC.

This clone was picked up one time. The V gene is TRBV5-6, the J gene TRBJ1-2; D is possibly TRBD1 (6 bases). This CDR3 has 16 residues. Trimming took 2 bases from V and 4 from J, leaving 18 bases between them. Germline CDR1 SGHDT, CDR2 YYEEEE. CDR3 loop: CASSLYRDTDLYGYTF. CDR3 bases: TGTGCCAGCAGCTTATACCGGGACACAGATCTCTATGGCTACACCTTC.